The present T cell receptor beta chain was sequenced within a study of blood T cell repertoires in COVID-19. TCRdb keeps only in-frame clones here, not all; method: immunoSEQ multiplex PCR. This sample has approximately 260,000 clones; 85% occur once, and the top ten carry approximately 6.6%. Germline loops: CDR1 SGDLS, CDR2 YYNGEE. The J segment lost 9 bases and the V segment lost 6 bases, leaving 6 bases of the junction unmatched. CDR3 length: 14 residues. Sequenced material: PBMCs or T cells enriched from blood (not recorded which). This receptor was obtained from a woman between 45 and 60 years old who had been exposed to COVID-19. The chain recombines TRBV9 with TRBJ2-1; TRBD2 matches at 13 bases. Here the CDR3 reads CASTLAGGRTEQFF. The CDR3 DNA follows: TGTGCCAGCACACTAGCGGGGGGGAGGACTGAGCAGTTCTTC.